This T cell receptor (beta chain) is drawn from a study of T-cell memory formation after mild COVID-19. One entry per CDR3 protein, called by TCRdb with MiXCR from the 5' RACE reads. The sample has approximately 51,000 distinct CDR3 sequences; 9.3% are singletons. This clonotype was found many times. Trimming pared 3 bases from V and 0 bases from J, leaving 9 bases between. This CDR3 spans 15 amino acids. CDR1 and CDR2 from the germline V gene are ENHRY and SYGVKD. Sequencing was done on a sample of PBMCs or a T cell subset sorted from them (not recorded which). The chain has TRBV10-3 and TRBJ2-1; no firm D call. This receptor was taken from an adult woman who had mild COVID-19 (a few samples of this study predate the infection). Cell type and time point are not known. For the CDR3, the DNA is TGTGCCATCAGTGACATAGCTGTCTCCTACAATGAGCAGTTCTTC. Its protein product is CAISDIAVSYNEQFF.